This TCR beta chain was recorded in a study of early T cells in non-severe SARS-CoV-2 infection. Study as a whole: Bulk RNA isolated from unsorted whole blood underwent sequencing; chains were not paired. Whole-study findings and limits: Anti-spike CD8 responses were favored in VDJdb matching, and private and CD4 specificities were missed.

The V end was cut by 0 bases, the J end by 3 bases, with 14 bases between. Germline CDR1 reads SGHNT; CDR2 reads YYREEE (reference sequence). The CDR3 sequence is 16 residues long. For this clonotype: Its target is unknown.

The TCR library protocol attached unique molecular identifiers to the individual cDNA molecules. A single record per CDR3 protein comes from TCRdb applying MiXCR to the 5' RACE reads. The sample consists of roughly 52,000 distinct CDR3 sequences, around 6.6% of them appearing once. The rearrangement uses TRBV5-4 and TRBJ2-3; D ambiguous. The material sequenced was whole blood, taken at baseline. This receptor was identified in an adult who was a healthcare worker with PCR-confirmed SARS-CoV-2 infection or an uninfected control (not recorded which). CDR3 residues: CASSLGPLFGTDTQYF. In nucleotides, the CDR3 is TGTGCCAGCAGCTTGGGTCCCCTCTTCGGGACAGATACGCAGTATTTT.